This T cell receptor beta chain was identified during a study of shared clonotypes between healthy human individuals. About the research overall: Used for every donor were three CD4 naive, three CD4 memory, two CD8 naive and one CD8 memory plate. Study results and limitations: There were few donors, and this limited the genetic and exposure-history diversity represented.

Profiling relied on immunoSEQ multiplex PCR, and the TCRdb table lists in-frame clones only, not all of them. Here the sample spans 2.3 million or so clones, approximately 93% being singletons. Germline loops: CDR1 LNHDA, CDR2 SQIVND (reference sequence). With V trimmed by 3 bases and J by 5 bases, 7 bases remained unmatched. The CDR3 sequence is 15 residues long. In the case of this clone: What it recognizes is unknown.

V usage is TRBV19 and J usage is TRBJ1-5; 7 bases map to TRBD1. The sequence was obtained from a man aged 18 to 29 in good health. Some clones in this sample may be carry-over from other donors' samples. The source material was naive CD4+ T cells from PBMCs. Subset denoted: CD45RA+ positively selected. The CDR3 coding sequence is TGTGCCAGTAGTATTGGGCAGGGGGTGTATCAGCCCCAGCATTTT. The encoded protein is CASSIGQGVYQPQHF.